One and the same sample provided the 26 T cell receptor beta chains below, sequenced in a study of blood T cells in healthy people across ages. The use of a sample-barcoded 5' primer and a J-beta primer mix characterized a second PCR of roughly 6 to 11 cycles. TCRdb itself ran the 5' RACE reads through MiXCR, one entry per CDR3 protein. This sample yields about 1.5 million distinct CDR3 sequences, of which less than 45% are seen a single time; over 3.5% belongs to the top ten. Sequenced material: blood. These receptors came from a woman between 18 and 29 years old in good health.

This chain joins TRBV3-1 and TRBJ2-1; D may correspond to TRBD1 or TRBD2 (5 bases each). The closer fit of TRBJ2-7 to the DNA end suggests the J call may be wrong. This CDR3 comprises 15 residues. CDR1 is LGHDT, CDR2 YNNKEL, per germline (reference sequence). The CDR3 loop is CASSTPGRQYNEQYF. Here the CDR3 DNA reads TGTGCCAGCAGCACGCCGGGACGGCAATACAATGAGCAGTACTTC.

This clonotype has a handful of counts. The chain is built from TRBV9 and TRBJ2-3; 8 positions match TRBD2. The V gene's germline CDR1 is SGDLS and CDR2 YYNGEE. This CDR3 contains 17 residues. V was clipped by 2 bases and J by 3 bases; unmatched bases: 11. The CDR3 nucleotides read TGTGCCAGCAGCGTCGCCGCGGCGGGAGGTGGGACAGATACGCAGTATTTT. Translation gives CASSVAAAGGGTDTQYF.

In this sample, this clonotype turned up a few times. V usage is TRBV6-2 or TRBV6-3 and J usage is TRBJ2-4; D ambiguous. The germline gives CDR1 MNHEY, CDR2 SVGEGT. CDR3 length: 15 residues. Trimming pared 7 bases from V and 8 bases from J, leaving 21 bases between. As DNA, the CDR3 is TGTGCCAGCAAACCTAAGCCTAACTATGTAGACATTCAGTACTTC. This gives the protein CASKPKPNYVDIQYF.

For this clonotype: Just one base apart from a much larger clone, this may be a read error. V gene TRBV3-1 combines with J gene TRBJ2-5; D might be TRBD2 (5 bases). Germline V gene sequence: CDR1 LGHDT, CDR2 YNNKEL (reference sequence). V lost 4 bases, J lost 5 bases, and 14 bases lay in between. The CDR3 is made up of 14 amino acids. CDR3 nucleotides: TGTGCCAGCAGCCCCAGCGGATATAGGGAGACCCAGTACTTC. Its protein product is CASSPSGYRETQYF.

The chain uses TRBV18 and TRBJ1-2; D gene unclear. The CDR3 has 14 residues. From germline, CDR1 is KGHSH and CDR2 LQKENI. Deletions cut 2 bases from V and 4 bases from J, with 11 bases between. The chain's CDR3 is CASSPGVESYGYTF. In DNA, the CDR3 is TGTGCCAGCTCACCAGGGGTCGAGAGCTATGGCTACACCTTC.

This clonotype has just a few counts. The chain employs TRBV7-2 and TRBJ2-3, with D uncertain. The CDR3 runs to 11 residues. Trimming took 5 bases from V and 11 from J, leaving 11 bases between them. Per the germline V gene, CDR1 is SGHTA and CDR2 is FQGNSA. The CDR3 loop reads CASSGSLGQYF. CDR3 DNA sequence: TGTGCCAGCAGCGGATCGTTGGGGCAGTATTTT.

The V and J genes are TRBV18 and TRBJ2-5, with D perhaps matching TRBD1 (5 bases). CDR3 size: 16 residues. Germline-derived CDR1 and CDR2 are KGHSH and LQKENI. Between the trimmed V and J ends, which lost 2 bases and 4 bases, there was a span of 17 bases. The CDR3 loop is CASSPNQGVTGETQYF. The CDR3, as DNA: TGTGCCAGCTCACCAAACCAAGGGGTAACGGGAGAGACCCAGTACTTC.

This clonotype was observed a few times. The gene calls are TRBV5-5 and TRBJ2-1, with 10 bases that match TRBD1. Looked up from germline, CDR1 is SGHKS and CDR2 is YYEKEE (reference sequence). With V trimmed by 4 bases and J by 7 bases, 5 bases remained unmatched. CDR3 length: 14 residues. The CDR3 DNA reads TGTGCCAGCAGCATTGGACAGGGGGGTAATGAGCAGTTCTTC. Translating gives CASSIGQGGNEQFF. The full variable domain, with the rest looked up from reference TRBV5-5 and TRBJ2-1, is DAGVTQSPTHLIKTRGQQVTLRCSPISGHKSVSWYQQVLGQGPQFIFQYYEKEERGRGNFPDRFSARQFPNYSSELNVNALLLGDSALYLCASSIGQGGNEQFFGPGTRLTVL.

This clonotype has just a few counts. As DNA, the CDR3 is TGTGCCAGCAGTTTGAGACGGGGCCGTGAAACAGATACGCAGTATTTT. Translation gives CASSLRRGRETDTQYF. This chain connects TRBV28 to TRBJ2-3; D tentatively reads TRBD1 or TRBD2 (5 bases each). Per the germline V gene, CDR1 is MDHEN and CDR2 is SYDVKM. The CDR3 length is 16 residues. V dropped 3 bases and J dropped 3 bases, with 16 bases sitting between them.

DNA of the CDR3: TGCAGCGTGGAACCCCGGGGGGGCATGAACACTGAAGCTTTCTTT. This translates into CSVEPRGGMNTEAFF. The chain uses TRBV29-1 and TRBJ1-1, with a weak D call TRBD1 (6 bases). The CDR3 has 15 residues. Germline V gene sequence: CDR1 SQVTM, CDR2 ANQGSEA. With 6 bases removed from V and 0 bases from J, the gap between germline ends came to 17 bases.

The table lists this clonotype with many counts. This rearrangement joins TRBV4-3 to TRBJ2-4; D gene ambiguous. This CDR3 has 18 amino acids. From germline, CDR1 is LGHNA and CDR2 YSLEER. Deletions cut 0 bases from V and 0 bases from J, with 15 bases between. CDR3 sequence (DNA): TGCGCCAGCAGCCAAGAGGTTGGGTTTTTTCGAGCCAAAAACATTCAGTACTTC. This translates into CASSQEVGFFRAKNIQYF.

This clonotype was observed a handful of times. The CDR3 bases are TGTGCCAGCTCACCTCCCAGTACGGAGACCCAGTACTTC. Encoded protein: CASSPPSTETQYF. The chain couples TRBV18 to TRBJ2-5; unclear D gene. Germline assignment: CDR1 KGHSH and CDR2 LQKENI. The CDR3 is made up of 13 amino acids. The V end was cut by 3 bases, the J end by 5 bases, with 10 bases between.

This clonotype was seen a handful of times. Written as DNA, the CDR3 is TGCGCCAGCAGCCCGGAGGGCAGGATCGGTGAAAAACTGTTTTTT. This codes for CASSPEGRIGEKLFF. J is TRBJ1-4 and V is TRBV5-1; D is unresolved. The CDR3 runs 15 residues. Trimming removed 4 bases at V and 7 bases at J, with 17 bases between. Germline V gene sequence: CDR1 SGHRS, CDR2 YFSETQ.

The gene calls are TRBV20-1 and TRBJ2-3, with 9 bases that match TRBD2. In germline, CDR1 is DFQATT, CDR2 SNEGSKA (reference sequence). V shed 6 bases, J shed 4 bases, and the junction held 5 bases outside the gene matches. The CDR3 runs 13 residues. CDR3 in DNA: TGCAGTGCCCCCGGACTAGCGCCAGATACGCAGTATTTT. Protein product: CSAPGLAPDTQYF.

The rearrangement joins TRBV6-1 to TRBJ2-3, with 9 bases identical to TRBD2. CDR1 is MNHNS and CDR2 is SASEGT in the germline V gene. CDR3 length: 17 residues. V was clipped by 6 bases and J by 3 bases; unmatched bases: 13. CDR3: CASRRAGGMTRTDTQYF. In nucleotides, the CDR3 is TGTGCCAGCAGGCGGGCGGGGGGGATGACGAGAACAGATACGCAGTATTTT.

This clonotype came up a few times. The chain joins TRBV12-3 or TRBV12-4 to TRBJ2-5, with D perhaps matching TRBD1 (5 bases). The CDR3 is 14 amino acids. Trimming pared 4 bases from V and 1 base from J, leaving 10 bases between. CDR3 bases: TGTGCCAGCAGTTCCGGACAAATCCAAGAGACCCAGTACTTC. Its translation is CASSSGQIQETQYF.

V usage is TRBV6-4 and J usage is TRBJ2-1; D possibly corresponds to TRBD2 (5 bases). Germline values: CDR1 MRHNA, CDR2 SNTAGT. This CDR3 has 13 residues. The V end lost 6 bases, the J end lost 10 bases, and 16 bases lay between the germline ends. The CDR3 loop is CASSPGSREEQFF. The DNA for the CDR3 is TGTGCCAGCAGCCCGGGGAGTCGGGAAGAGCAGTTCTTC.

This clonotype was counted a few times. The chain employs TRBV5-6 and TRBJ1-6; D is unresolved. V lost 4 bases to trimming and J lost 8 bases, with 19 bases between them. The V gene's germline CDR1 is SGHDT and CDR2 YYEEEE. The CDR3 runs 16 residues. CDR3 amino acids: CASSTLRTSGYSPLHF. The CDR3 bases are TGTGCCAGCAGCACGCTAAGGACGTCGGGATATTCACCCCTCCACTTT. The full variable domain, with the rest looked up from reference TRBV5-6 and TRBJ1-6, is DAGVTQSPTHLIKTRGQQVTLRCSPKSGHDTVSWYQQALGQGPQFIFQYYEEEERQRGNFPDRFSGHQFPNYSSELNVNALLLGDSALYLCASSTLRTSGYSPLHFGNGTRLTVT.

The chain combines TRBV13 with TRBJ2-1, with 7 bases identical to TRBD2. V lost 5 bases, J lost 8 bases, and 9 bases stayed unmatched. The germline CDR1 and CDR2 sequences are PRHDT and FYEKMQ (reference sequence). The CDR3 runs to 14 residues. CDR3 amino acids: CASSVNGGRDEQFF. CDR3 bases: TGTGCCAGCAGCGTCAACGGGGGGAGGGATGAGCAGTTCTTC. Complete variable domain (other parts from reference TRBV13 and TRBJ2-1): AAGVIQSPRHLIKEKRETATLKCYPIPRHDTVYWYQQGPGQDPQFLISFYEKMQSDKGSIPDRFSAQQFSDYHSELNMSSLELGDSALYFCASSVNGGRDEQFFGPGTRLTVL.

This clonotype was recorded a few times. V gene TRBV20-1 combines with J gene TRBJ2-5, with D perhaps matching TRBD1 or TRBD2 (5 bases each). CDR1 and CDR2 (germline): DFQATT, SNEGSKA (reference sequence). CDR3 length: 11 residues. V was shortened by 6 bases and J by 9 bases, with 14 bases between the two germline ends. CDR3 in DNA: TGCAGTGCGTGGACTGCAGGGTCCCAGTACTTC. Translation gives CSAWTAGSQYF.

This clonotype was seen only a few times. The V gene is TRBV2, the J gene TRBJ2-5; the D gene is possibly TRBD1 (5 bases). The CDR3 has 12 amino acids. Germline V CDR1 and CDR2: SNHLY, FYNNEI. The germline V and J ends were trimmed by 7 bases and 7 bases, with 13 bases remaining between them. The CDR3 DNA reads TGTGCCAGCACCAGGGTATACGGGACCCAGTACTTC. Residues: CASTRVYGTQYF.

This clonotype turned up a few times. The chain joins TRBV25-1 to TRBJ2-1; no definite D call. There are 14 residues in the CDR3. Germline V gives CDR1 MGHDK, CDR2 SYGVNS. Trimming removed 2 bases from V and 9 bases from J, with 14 bases in between. The CDR3 reads CASSEGVAWSEQFF. CDR3 nucleotide sequence: TGTGCCAGCAGTGAAGGGGTAGCCTGGAGTGAGCAGTTCTTC. The whole variable domain, filled in from reference TRBV25-1 and TRBJ2-1, reads EADIYQTPRYLVIGTGKKITLECSQTMGHDKMYWYQQDPGMELHLIHYSYGVNSTEKGDLSSESTVSRIRTEHFPLTLESARPSHTSQYLCASSEGVAWSEQFFGPGTRLTVL.

The gene calls are TRBV27 and TRBJ2-7, with D hard to call. Per the germline V gene, CDR1 is MNHEY and CDR2 is SMNVEV (reference sequence). The CDR3 is made up of 13 amino acids. V lost 6 bases and J lost 5, with 14 bases in between. The CDR3 sequence is CASSRNFPDEQYF. DNA for the CDR3: TGTGCCAGCAGCCGTAACTTCCCCGACGAGCAGTACTTC.

The chain joins TRBV20-1 to TRBJ1-1, with TRBD1 as a possible D gene (5 bases). Per germline, CDR1 DFQATT and CDR2 SNEGSKA (reference sequence). There are 13 residues in the CDR3. The V end was cut by 0 bases, the J end by 5 bases, with 10 bases between. CDR3 coding DNA: TGCAGTGCTAGAGATCTGCGGGGGACTGAAGCTTTCTTT. Its protein product is CSARDLRGTEAFF.

Only a few counts were recorded for this clonotype. The rearrangement links TRBV4-1 to TRBJ2-1; 7 bases agree with TRBD1. The CDR3 has 14 residues. Trimming cost V 5 bases and J 8 bases; bases outside gene matches: 9. Germline-derived CDR1 and CDR2 are MGHRA and YSYEKL. CDR3 in DNA: TGCGCCAGCAGCAAAGCCGGACAGGCATATGAGCAGTTCTTC. Its translation: CASSKAGQAYEQFF.

In DNA form, the CDR3 reads TGCAGTGCTAGAGATGTCCAGGGAAAGGGCAATCAGCCCCAGCATTTT. Protein sequence: CSARDVQGKGNQPQHF. The chain links TRBV20-1 to TRBJ1-5, with a tentative D call TRBD1 (5 bases). Per germline, CDR1 DFQATT and CDR2 SNEGSKA (reference sequence). CDR3 length equals 16 residues. Trimming left V 0 bases short and J 2 bases short, with 14 bases between.